This T cell receptor (beta chain) stems from a study of blood T cell repertoires in COVID-19. Trimming pared 0 bases from V and 13 bases from J, leaving 13 bases between. CDR1 and CDR2 from the germline V gene are SGHRS and YFSETQ. The CDR3 is 13 amino acids. The repertoire was sequenced with immunoSEQ multiplex PCR; TCRdb's copy has only in-frame clones and lacks some. The data hold tens of thousands of clones, with 70% to 85% observed a single time. The sequence was obtained from a man aged 70 or older with acute or convalescent COVID-19. Sequencing was carried out using peripheral blood. The chain recombines TRBV5-1 with TRBJ2-2; D unclear. The CDR3 coding sequence is TGCGCCAGCAGCTTGGCAGTTCTTGAGGCGCTGTTTTTT. Protein sequence: CASSLAVLEALFF.